Sequencing of this T cell receptor beta chain was carried out in a study of cytomegalovirus exposure and HLA in healthy donors (dated by TCRdb to 2015 to 2018). At the level of the whole study: An earlier analysis of around 600 of the donors reported 250 to 350 Gb of sequence data and roughly 110 million unique TCR beta sequences from about 179 million T cells. An early release that covered more than 550 HLA-typed donors contained approximately 300 gigabases of sequencing data and tens of millions of unique TCR sequences. The genetic ancestry cluster associated with self-reported Caucasian donors included over 65% of the approximately 430 genotyped donors. The study aimed to test whether signatures of past pathogen exposure could be identified by cataloging public T cell receptors. Using immunosequencing, the study profiled T cell repertoires from 666 subjects and related those repertoires to cytomegalovirus serostatus. Besides the first cohort of 666 subjects, a separate validation cohort made up of 120 different subjects was used. The study combined high-throughput TCR immunosequencing, statistical association of individual TCRs with disease status, and machine learning to predict cytomegalovirus infection status. To study patterns of TCR occurrence, a later analysis re-analyzed previously published TCR beta repertoires from just over 650 donors and added high-resolution HLA genotyping. Rather than drawing on any new phenotypic data, the later analysis identified candidate immune exposures from TCR beta sequences and the way those sequences occurred across donors. In an earlier analysis of roughly 580 of the donors, high-throughput TCR beta sequencing was used to judge whether each TCR beta V gene segment behaved as functional or pseudogenic. Donor age, sex, ethnicity and CMV serostatus were compiled alongside the repertoire data. A later genetic analysis used genome-wide SNP genotypes for about three fifths of the roughly 700 donors, treating that subset as a discovery cohort. Every discovery cohort repertoire had been produced on one sequencing platform. Class I and class II HLA loci were covered by the typing at four-digit resolution. The number of typed donors differed by locus: about 620-640 for A, B, C, DRB1 and DQB1; some 500 for DQA1; approximately 610 for DPA1; and 450 to 480 for DPB1. Because of strong linkage in the cohort, roughly five DR-DQ haplotypes were treated as single units for association and clustering. Among about 400 genotyped donors of the cohort, an average of roughly 230,000 unique TCR beta nucleotide sequences was sequenced per donor, of which approximately 19% were non-productive.

The CDR3 starts with the cysteine, ends with the phenylalanine, and has 13 residues. Only the CDR3 region is kept as DNA, spanning 39 bases read in frame from base 1. CDR1 and CDR2 are read off the germline V gene as KGHSH and LQKENI. V and J lose 0 bases and 8 bases, and a span of 10 bases separates them. Broader findings and caveats from the paper: Because HLA typing was unavailable for some donors at each locus, only the typed subset was used in association tests. Most CMV-associated TCR beta chains appeared to be HLA-restricted in a later analysis, and the HLA associations seemed to be driven largely by CMV exposure. Roughly uniform sequencing depth across donors was assumed in presence/absence analyses, although this assumption may not hold. A further reported finding was that TCR beta sequences accurately predicted the HLA-A and HLA-B alleles for most subjects in the first cohort. For the cohort, immune exposure information was limited to CMV serostatus. In a later analysis, several top co-occurrence clusters were reported to appear linked to parvovirus B19, influenza, CMV and Epstein-Barr virus. Specific HLA alleles were associated with 18,000 or so TCR beta sequences at a false discovery rate of 0.05 in a later analysis. A later genetic analysis reported fewer N-insertions in productive TCRs among donors in an Asian-associated ancestry cluster than the approximately 670-donor mean. In a later analysis, HLA-associated TCR beta chains were found to be more clonally expanded and to have lower generation probabilities than equally common non-associated chains. A later analysis found that TCR association rates varied across HLA loci, with DRB1 alleles showing the most associated TCRs and HLA-C alleles the fewest. When HLA alleles, especially DR and DQ, strongly co-occurred, TCR associations were difficult to assign to individual alleles. It was suggested by the authors that the approach could potentially be generalized to other disease states and immunological phenotypes. In both the original and validation cohorts, the classifier was reported to diagnose cytomegalovirus status with high specificity and sensitivity. An earlier analysis of 450 to 750 of the donors showed that most TCR beta V segments appeared in productive rearrangements either about 87% or about 30% of the time, which broadly matched IMGT annotations. Because the 87-base-pair reads could not distinguish some IMGT-functional V segments, including TRBV6-2 and TRBV6-3, those segments were excluded. A cluster of highly shared sequence variants was judged likely to represent a technical artifact of the sequencing pipeline. Most TCR sequences were observed very rarely across donors, whereas some public TCRs were present in many individuals. An association between a missense DCLRE1C variant and V-gene and J-gene trimming of TCR beta chains was found in a later genetic analysis and replicated in an independent cohort. In this cohort, only TCR beta chains were sequenced, and detectable features were limited by the absence of alpha or paired-chain data. In vitro tests confirmed that three of the cytomegalovirus-associated TCR beta chains recognize cytomegalovirus antigens. The earlier analysis of some 540 of the donors excluded some 16 rarely observed V segments, including chromosome 9 orphons, because counts were too low. The study gave a list of around 170 TCR beta chains associated with cytomegalovirus. Correlated functional status among segregating V segments might be attributable to linkage disequilibrium, but an unknown experimental factor could not be ruled out.

Libraries were prepared through the immunoSEQ multiplex PCR assay. For the multiplex PCR, a mixture combining 60 forward primers for TCR Vbeta segments and 13 reverse primers for TCR Jbeta segments was used. Amplification of the CDR3 region of rearranged TCR beta genes was performed with a multiplex PCR assay on genomic DNA. Amplified TCR beta libraries were sequenced as 87-base-pair reads on the Illumina HiSeq System. The published analysis was carried out like this. In a later analysis, tens of millions of unique TCR beta chains were counted across the roughly 610 repertoires, and roughly 11 million of these chains were shared by at least two donors. A nearest-neighbor algorithm error-corrected the raw reads and collapsed the reads into unique sequences, merging closely related sequences to remove PCR and sequencing errors. V, D and J gene segments were assigned by aligning CDR3 sequences to IMGT reference sequences. For a sequence to be retained, a match of at least six nucleotides to both a V gene segment and a J gene segment was required. A rearrangement was called productive if the CDR3 had no stop codons and remained in frame with V and J, and every other rearrangement was called non-productive. Following IMGT convention, CDR3 was defined as the stretch from the second conserved V-encoded cysteine up to the conserved J-encoded phenylalanine. The earlier analysis of about 500 of the donors excluded sequences that lacked an unambiguous match to a single V gene segment. In an earlier analysis of some 590 of the donors, a V segment was called functional when productive rearrangements were above 56.7%, and segregating when the standard deviation between donors exceeded 5%. A statistical classification framework was developed to diagnose cytomegalovirus status using the catalog of TCR beta chain sequences. In a later analysis, TCR nucleotide sequences were compared against IMGT/GENE-DB human TR gene sequences so that V and J genes could be assigned. Using the TCRdist pipeline, a later analysis assigned CDR3 sequences along with most-parsimonious VDJ recombination scenarios. A later analysis defined each TCR beta chain by its CDR3 amino acid sequence plus V-gene family, and excluded reads lacking a unique V-gene family. To address suspected cross-contamination and a sequencing artifact, a later analysis removed some 620 highly shared, low-generation-probability nucleotide sequences. For each public chain, a later analysis derived a clonal expansion index from normalized ranks of inferred template counts within each repertoire. A later analysis computed generation probabilities with a VDJ recombination model fitted to out-of-frame rearrangements, and checked the results against IGoR. In a later analysis, TCR-TCR, TCR-HLA and TCR-CMV co-occurrence was scored with hypergeometric tests, and a repertoire-size bias correction was applied to TCR pairs. To estimate false discovery rates, a later analysis permuted the HLA or CMV assignments 20 times. In a later analysis, co-occurring TCRs were grouped with DBSCAN, and TCRdist sequence similarity was added when clustering was performed within HLA-allele-positive subsets. Repertoires with fewer than 30,000 or more than 120,000 public chains, plus five repertoires with anomalous nucleotide sharing, were excluded from co-occurrence clustering. The source is immuneACCESS, and TCRdb retained only in-frame sequences with V and J called. Part of the clones is not carried over; for the studies checked, unresolved V genes explain less than half of this, and the remainder is unexplained. V and J calls and clone size are as listed in that table; D and trimming were resolved from the DNA. Present in this sample are under 200,000 clones, around 80% of which were seen just once. The top ten clonotypes cover about 5% of the sample.

The cohort was made up of around 720 healthy bone marrow donors. Cohort members were all nominally healthy when sampled, although unrecorded immune exposures were likely present. The donor tested CMV seropositive, placing the donor among the approximately 290 seropositive members of the cohort. A peripheral blood sample was collected from each donor, and TCR beta sequencing was performed on peripheral blood mononuclear cells. Genomic DNA was extracted from the blood cell samples with the Qiagen DNeasy Blood Extraction Kit. Points on this clone: Its antigen is not yet known. No base-level quality is on record; no much larger clone is a single base apart.

The sequenced sample was PBMCs. This sequence uses TRBV18 and TRBJ1-2; possibly the D gene is TRBD1, per 5 matching bases. The TCR was taken from a woman aged 45-60 years in good health and CMV-seropositive. CDR3 sequence: CASSPPGDRGYTF. The DNA sequence is given as TGTGCCAGCTCACCACCAGGGGATCGCGGCTACACCTTC.